This TCR beta chain was sequenced in a study of T cells after yellow fever vaccination. As for the study in general: Where fractions had low cell numbers, libraries were prepared from them with the SMART-Seq v4 Ultra Low Input RNA kit.

Trimming cost V 4 bases and J 5 bases, with 14 bases left between them. CDR1 and CDR2 (germline): MGHRA, YSYEKL. CDR3 length equals 14 residues. A 5'RACE template-switching step, the method used to make TCR cDNA, added a universal primer site and UMIs. TCRdb fed the 5' RACE reads into MiXCR, producing one record per CDR3 protein. The sample includes 50,000 or so distinct CDR3 sequences, roughly 7.3% of them seen just once. This clonotype was counted ten times or more. Antigen specificity is unknown. Study outcomes and limitations: The appearance of a small share of clonotypes in both CD4 and CD8 compartments was observed. The study re-detected most primary-vaccination clones after the booster (96% CD4, around 90% CD8).

V and J are TRBV4-1 and TRBJ2-5, with a tentative D call TRBD2 (6 bases). The receptor was derived from a man aged 18-30 years who received the YFV17D yellow fever vaccine. The sequenced sample was CD8+ T cells sorted from PBMCs, obtained approximately 16 days after the first yellow fever vaccination. CDR3: CASSLVRGMETQYF. CDR3 bases: TGCGCCAGCAGCCTGGTGCGGGGAATGGAGACCCAGTACTTC.